This TCR beta chain appears in the sequencing data of a study of T cells after yellow fever vaccination. General study points: In post-booster samples, most primary-vaccination clones reappeared (approximately 96% CD4, approximately 91% CD8). High-abundance clonotypes from the bulk population could contaminate FACS-sorted repertoires. Though it reached lower strength, the secondary response hit its peak faster, day 5 versus 15.

This CDR3 is built from 12 residues. The ends were cut back, 0 bases at V and 10 bases at J, with 8 bases in the middle. Germline CDR1 is SGHRS and CDR2 is YFSETQ. Only a few counts were recorded for this clonotype. Its antigen is currently unknown. The study made its TCR cDNA through 5'RACE template switching. That step introduced a universal primer site along with UMIs. TCRdb re-derived calls from the 5' RACE reads in MiXCR, one entry per CDR3 protein. The data hold about 510,000 distinct CDR3 sequences, with roughly 22% observed a single time. The source was PBMCs, collected 21 days after the first yellow fever vaccination. The V gene is TRBV5-1, the J gene TRBJ2-1; a weak D match, TRBD1 (5 bases). The receptor comes from a man aged 18 to 30 who received the YFV17D yellow fever vaccine. DNA of the CDR3: TGCGCCAGCAGCTTGGTTAGACAGGAGCAGTTCTTC. Its protein product is CASSLVRQEQFF.